This TCR beta chain was captured by sequencing in a study of identical twins. This clonotype was picked up many times. TCRdb used MiXCR to reprocess the 5' RACE reads, holding one entry per CDR3 protein. The sample contains just under 650,000 distinct CDR3 sequences, under 8.5% of which appear only once. The V end was cut by 6 bases, the J end by 7 bases, with 7 bases between. The CDR3 covers 12 residues. These data are also associated with another study on yellow fever vaccine responses in identical twins.

Sample: PBMCs. This chain uses TRBV12-3 or TRBV12-4 with TRBJ2-6; D is unclear. The clonotype comes from a woman aged 18-35 years in good health. Here the CDR3 reads CASRWGANVLTF. Written as DNA, the CDR3 is TGTGCCAGCAGATGGGGAGCCAACGTCCTGACTTTC.